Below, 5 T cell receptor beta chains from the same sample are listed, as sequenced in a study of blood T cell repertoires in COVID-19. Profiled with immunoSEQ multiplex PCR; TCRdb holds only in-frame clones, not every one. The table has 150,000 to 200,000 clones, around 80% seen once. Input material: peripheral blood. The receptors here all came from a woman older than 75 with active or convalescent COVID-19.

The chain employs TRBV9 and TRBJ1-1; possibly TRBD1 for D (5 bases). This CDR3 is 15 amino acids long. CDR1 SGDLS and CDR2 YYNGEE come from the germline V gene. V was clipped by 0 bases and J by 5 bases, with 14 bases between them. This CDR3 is CASSVVGSGKTEAFF. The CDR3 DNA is TGTGCCAGCAGCGTAGTGGGGTCAGGGAAAACTGAAGCTTTCTTT.

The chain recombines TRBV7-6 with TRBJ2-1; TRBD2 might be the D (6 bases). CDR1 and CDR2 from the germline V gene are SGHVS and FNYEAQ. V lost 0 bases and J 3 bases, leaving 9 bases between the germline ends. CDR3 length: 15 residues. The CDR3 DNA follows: TGTGCCAGCAGCTTAGCGTACGGGGGCTACAATGAGCAGTTCTTC. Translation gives CASSLAYGGYNEQFF.

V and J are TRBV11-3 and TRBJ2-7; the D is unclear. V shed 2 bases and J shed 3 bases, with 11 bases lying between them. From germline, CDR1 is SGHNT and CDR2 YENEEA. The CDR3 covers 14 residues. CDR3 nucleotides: TGTGCCAGCAGCTTACCCCAAGCCGACTACGAGCAGTACTTC. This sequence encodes CASSLPQADYEQYF. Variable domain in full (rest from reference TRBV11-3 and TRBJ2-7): EAGVVQSPRYKIIEKKQPVAFWCNPISGHNTLYWYLQNLGQGPELLIRYENEEAVDDSQLPKDRFSAERLKGVDSTLKIQPAELGDSAVYLCASSLPQADYEQYFGPGTRLTVT.

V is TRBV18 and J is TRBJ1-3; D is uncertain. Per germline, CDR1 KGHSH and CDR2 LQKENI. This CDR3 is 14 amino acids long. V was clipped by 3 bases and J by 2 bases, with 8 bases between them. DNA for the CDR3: TGTGCCAGCTCACCGGACTCGACTGGAAACACCATATATTTT. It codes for CASSPDSTGNTIYF. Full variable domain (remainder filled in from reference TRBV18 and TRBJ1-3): NAGVMQNPRHLVRRRGQEARLRCSPMKGHSHVYWYRQLPEEGLKFMVYLQKENIIDESGMPKERFSAEFPKEGPSILRIQQVVRGDSAAYFCASSPDSTGNTIYFGEGSWLTVV.

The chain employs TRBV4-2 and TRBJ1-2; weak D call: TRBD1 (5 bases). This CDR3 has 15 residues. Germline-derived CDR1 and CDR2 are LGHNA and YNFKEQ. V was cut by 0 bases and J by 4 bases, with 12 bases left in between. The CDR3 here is CASSQDQGGRYGYTF. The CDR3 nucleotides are TGTGCCAGCAGCCAAGACCAGGGCGGACGCTATGGCTACACCTTC.